The rows below give T cell receptor beta chains drawn from one sample of a study of T cells in Graves' hyperthyroidism and ophthalmopathy. TCRdb re-derived calls from the multiplex PCR reads in MiXCR, one entry per CDR3 protein. The profile shows some 270,000 distinct CDR3 sequences, 13% of them singletons. Sample: blood. These receptors came from a woman aged 30 to 39 with Graves' hyperthyroidism that later progressed to Graves' ophthalmopathy. CDR3s include the opening cysteine and the closing phenylalanine or tryptophan. The D gene is left open where the match is weak. Rows give clone size only sometimes, using once, few, many, or a class for an expanded clone.

V gene	D gene	J gene	clone size	CDR3 DNA	CDR3 protein
TRBV5-4	TRBD1	TRBJ2-7	few	TGTGCCAGCAGCTTGGACGAGGGACAGAGCCTTTACGAGCAGTACTTC	CASSLDEGQSLYEQYF
TRBV7-3	-	TRBJ1-1	many	TGTGCCAGCAGCTTAACAGATACTAACACTGAAGCTTTCTTT	CASSLTDTNTEAFF
TRBV2	TRBD1	TRBJ2-1	many	TGTGCCAGCAGTGGGACAGGGGGATGGAGCTCCTACAATGAGCAGTTCTTC	CASSGTGGWSSYNEQFF
TRBV6-1	TRBD2	TRBJ2-1	-	TGTGCCAGCCAAGCGGGAGGTATGGATGAGCAGTTCTTC	CASQAGGMDEQFF
TRBV6-2/TRBV6-3	-	TRBJ1-2	many	TGTGCCAGCAGACGCTCGACGGGGGGACTTTATGGCTACACCTTC	CASRRSTGGLYGYTF
TRBV12-3/TRBV12-4	-	TRBJ2-7	many	TGTGCCAGCAGTCCCCCGAGTAGCGGAGGTCCTTGCGAGCAGTACTTC	CASSPPSSGGPCEQYF
TRBV20-1	TRBD1	TRBJ2-2	many	TGCAGTGCCCGCGACAGGGGGCAAGGCGGGGAGCTGTTTTTT	CSARDRGQGGELFF
TRBV4-3	TRBD1	TRBJ2-7	many	TGCGCCAGCAGCCACTTACCGGGACAGGCCCCCTGGTACGAGCAGTACTTC	CASSHLPGQAPWYEQYF
TRBV7-2	-	TRBJ2-1	many	TGTGCCAGCAGCTTAGTGGGTAGCGGAGGGTACAATGAGCAGTTCTTC	CASSLVGSGGYNEQFF
TRBV30	-	TRBJ2-5	many	TGTGCCTGGGACTTAGCAGGGGAGACCCAGTACTTC	CAWDLAGETQYF
TRBV11-1	TRBD2	TRBJ2-1	many	TGTGCCAGCAGCTTATTGAAGATTAGAGCGGGAGGGAGCTACAATGAGCAGTTCTTC	CASSLLKIRAGGSYNEQFF
TRBV11-2	-	TRBJ1-5	-	TGTGCCAGCAGCTTCTTCGGGACCGCCAATCAGCCCCAGCATTTT	CASSFFGTANQPQHF
TRBV6-1	-	TRBJ2-2	-	TGTGCCAGCAGTGACAGGGCGGGGACCGGGGAGCTGTTTTTT	CASSDRAGTGELFF
TRBV18	-	TRBJ1-3	few	TGTGCCAGCTCGGGTACGGGAAACCCTGGAAACACCATATATTTT	CASSGTGNPGNTIYF
TRBV19	-	TRBJ2-3	few	TGTGCCAGTAGTGGCCCCGGGAATACGCAGTATTTT	CASSGPGNTQYF
TRBV5-6	-	TRBJ2-7	many	TGTGCCAGCAGCTCGGGGAACTACGAGCAGTACTTC	CASSSGNYEQYF
TRBV18	-	TRBJ1-4	-	TGTGCCAGCTCACCGATTACGTTGGGGACGGACGATAATGAAAAACTGTTTTTT	CASSPITLGTDDNEKLFF